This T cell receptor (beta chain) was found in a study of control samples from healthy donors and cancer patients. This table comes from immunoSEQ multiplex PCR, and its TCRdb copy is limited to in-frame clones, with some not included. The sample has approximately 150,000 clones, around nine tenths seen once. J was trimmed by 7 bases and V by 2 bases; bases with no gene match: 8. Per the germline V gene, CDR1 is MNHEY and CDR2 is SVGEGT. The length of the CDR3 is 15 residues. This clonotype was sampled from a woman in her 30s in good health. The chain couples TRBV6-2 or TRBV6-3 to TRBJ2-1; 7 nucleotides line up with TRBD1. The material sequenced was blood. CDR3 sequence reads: CASSYKGGLLNEQFF. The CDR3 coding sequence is TGTGCCAGCAGTTACAAAGGGGGCCTGCTGAATGAGCAGTTCTTC.